These 25 T cell receptor beta chains originate from one sample sequenced in a study of CD8 T cells in Susac syndrome. Random hexamers served to reverse transcribe roughly 0.45 to 1 ug RNA. MiXCR, run by TCRdb on the immunoSEQ multiplex PCR reads, gives a single entry per CDR3 protein. The sample lists under 550,000 distinct CDR3 sequences, around 83% occurring once. The sequenced material came from CD8+ T cells from PBMCs. The source of these receptors is a human donor with multiple sclerosis.

The chain has TRBV9 and TRBJ2-3; TRBD2 matches 7 bases. The CDR3 is 16 residues long. Germline V gene lookup returns CDR1 SGDLS and CDR2 YYNGEE. The J segment lost 6 bases and the V segment lost 1 base, leaving 11 bases of the junction unmatched. CDR3 sequence: CASSVRVGLQSDTQYF. The CDR3 coding sequence is TGTGCCAGCAGCGTAAGGGTGGGACTACAATCGGATACGCAGTATTTT. Together with reference TRBV9 and TRBJ2-3, the CDR3 gives the full variable domain: DSGVTQTPKHLITATGQRVTLRCSPRSGDLSVYWYQQSLDQGLQFLIQYYNGEERAKGNILERFSAQQFPDLHSELNLSSLELGDSALYFCASSVRVGLQSDTQYFGPGTRLTVL.

The gene calls are TRBV5-1 and TRBJ2-5; the D is unclear. CDR3 size: 14 residues. The V gene lost 0 bases and the J gene lost 0 bases, with 6 bases spanning the gap. In germline, CDR1 is SGHRS, CDR2 YFSETQ. CDR3 sequence: CASSLGVNQETQYF. CDR3 sequence (DNA): TGCGCCAGCAGCTTGGGTGTCAACCAAGAGACCCAGTACTTC.

This clonotype has a single count. V is TRBV4-1 and J is TRBJ2-5, with 7 bases matching TRBD2. Trimming cost V 1 base and J 1 base; bases outside gene matches: 12. Germline loops: CDR1 MGHRA, CDR2 YSYEKL. This CDR3 is 18 amino acids long. This CDR3 is CASSQAMGGDGTQETQYF. The CDR3, as DNA: TGCGCCAGCAGCCAAGCTATGGGGGGGGACGGCACCCAAGAGACCCAGTACTTC.

The V call is TRBV7-8, the J call TRBJ2-5, with 8 bases that match TRBD1. The trim removed 5 bases at V and 5 bases at J, leaving 10 bases unmatched. CDR3 length: 15 residues. Germline lookup yields CDR1 SGHVS and CDR2 FQNEAQ. CDR3 region: CASSPETGAPETQYF. As DNA, the CDR3 is TGTGCCAGCAGCCCGGAGACAGGGGCCCCTGAGACCCAGTACTTC.

The V gene is TRBV27, the J gene TRBJ2-1; 8 bases map to TRBD1. Germline V gene data show CDR1 as MNHEY and CDR2 as SMNVEV (reference sequence). The CDR3 covers 15 residues. Trimming at V came to 8 bases and at J to 2 bases, leaving 8 bases not matched to a gene. This chain's CDR3 is CASQTGEGAYNEQFF. Here the CDR3 DNA reads TGTGCCAGCCAGACAGGGGAAGGGGCCTACAATGAGCAGTTCTTC.

V is TRBV6-1 and J is TRBJ1-1; the match to TRBD1 covers 7 bases. The junction had 4 bases not matched to a gene; V was cut back by 1 base and J by 5 bases. CDR3 size: 14 residues. Germline CDR1 is MNHNS and CDR2 is SASEGT. CDR3 loop: CASSEVDRVTEAFF. In nucleotides, the CDR3 is TGTGCCAGCAGTGAAGTAGACAGGGTGACTGAAGCTTTCTTT.

This rearrangement joins TRBV30 to TRBJ2-3; D is unclear. The CDR3 length is 12 residues. CDR1 and CDR2 (germline): GTSNPN, SVGIG (reference sequence). V dropped 6 bases and J dropped 7 bases, with 14 bases sitting between them. CDR3 nucleotide sequence: TGTGCCTGCCTGGAGCCCCTCCATACGCAGTATTTT. Its translation: CACLEPLHTQYF.

The chain is built from TRBV4-1 and TRBJ2-2; D gene uncertain. V lost 3 bases and J lost 6, with 5 bases in between. The CDR3 covers 12 residues. Germline values: CDR1 MGHRA, CDR2 YSYEKL. CDR3 in DNA: TGCGCCAGCAGCCACGCACCCGGGGAGCTGTTTTTT. It is translated as CASSHAPGELFF.

This rearrangement joins TRBV28 to TRBJ2-7; TRBD1 aligns across 9 bases. V was pared by 6 bases and J by 6 bases, with 9 bases of the junction left unmatched. The CDR3 runs to 14 residues. Germline assignment: CDR1 MDHEN and CDR2 SYDVKM. This CDR3 reads CASSPSDRGGEQYF. The CDR3 DNA reads TGTGCCAGCAGCCCCTCGGACAGGGGAGGCGAGCAGTACTTC.

The chain couples TRBV7-6 to TRBJ2-3, with TRBD1 matching over 10 bases. Germline assignment: CDR1 SGHVS and CDR2 FNYEAQ. This CDR3 region has 17 residues. V shed 0 bases, J shed 0 bases, and the junction held 3 bases outside the gene matches. The CDR3 coding sequence is TGTGCCAGCAGCTTAGCGAGGACAGGGGGTAGCACAGATACGCAGTATTTT. Translating gives CASSLARTGGSTDTQYF.

The chain couples TRBV30 to TRBJ2-7; a possible D gene is TRBD1 (6 bases). The germline V gene has CDR1 GTSNPN and CDR2 SVGIG (reference sequence). The CDR3 has 17 amino acids. V lost 3 bases and J lost 4, with 25 bases in between. The CDR3 region has the DNA TGTGCCTGGAGCGCCGGGCCGACAGGCCGGGAACTTTACGAGCAGTACTTC. Translation: CAWSAGPTGRELYEQYF.

The DNA of the CDR3 is TGTGCCAGCACCTGGGGGCGAGGCGAGCAGTACTTC. This sequence encodes CASTWGRGEQYF. V usage is TRBV13 and J usage is TRBJ2-7, with D possibly matching TRBD1 (6 bases). Germline CDR1 and CDR2: PRHDT and FYEKMQ (reference sequence). The CDR3 has 12 amino acids. V was clipped by 7 bases and J by 6 bases, with 13 bases between them.

The rearrangement links TRBV27 to TRBJ1-6; D call uncertain. Germline loops: CDR1 MNHEY, CDR2 SMNVEV (reference sequence). The CDR3 totals 14 residues. V was clipped by 1 base and J by 8 bases, with 9 bases between them. The CDR3 sequence: CASSLFGPHSPLHF. In nucleotides, the CDR3 is TGTGCCAGCAGTTTATTTGGCCCGCATTCACCCCTCCACTTT.

The chain carries TRBV7-3 and TRBJ2-2, with D tentatively TRBD1 or TRBD2 (6 bases each). The V gene lost 0 bases and the J gene lost 4 bases, with 12 bases spanning the gap. The CDR3 totals 16 residues. From germline, CDR1 is SGHTA and CDR2 FQGTGA. The CDR3 region is CASSLTGGTGTGELFF. In nucleotides, the CDR3 is TGTGCCAGCAGCTTAACGGGGGGCACTGGCACCGGGGAGCTGTTTTTT.

The chain carries TRBV6-5 and TRBJ2-1; 7 nucleotides align to TRBD2. V shed 0 bases, J shed 8 bases, and the junction held 7 bases outside the gene matches. This CDR3 contains 15 residues. Germline V gives CDR1 MNHEY, CDR2 SVGAGI. The chain's CDR3 is CASSYSREKLYEQFF. The CDR3 DNA reads as TGTGCCAGCAGTTACTCGCGGGAGAAATTGTATGAGCAGTTCTTC.

A single count supports this clonotype. J is TRBJ1-2 and V is TRBV5-1; no clear D gene. Germline CDR1 is SGHRS and CDR2 is YFSETQ. Trimming took 3 bases from V and 4 from J, leaving 16 bases between them. This CDR3 comprises 15 residues. The CDR3 DNA follows: TGCGCCAGCAGCTGGGGAAGGGATGGGAGCTATGGCTACACCTTC. Protein product: CASSWGRDGSYGYTF.

This clonotype has only a few counts. V gene TRBV14 combines with J gene TRBJ2-7; D is unclear. V gave up 4 bases and J gave up 4 bases, with 14 bases separating them. Germline lookup yields CDR1 SGHDN and CDR2 FVKESK. The length of the CDR3 is 14 residues. The CDR3 loop is CASSLGVGTYEQYF. The CDR3 region has the DNA TGTGCCAGCAGCCTTGGTGTGGGTACTTACGAGCAGTACTTC.

This rearrangement joins TRBV6-2 or TRBV6-3 to TRBJ1-1; D is uncertain. Germline CDR1 MNHEY, CDR2 SVGEGT. The CDR3 is made up of 15 amino acids. V was pared by 4 bases and J by 8 bases, with 20 bases between. The CDR3 nucleotides read TGTGCCAGCAGTTTCAGACCCCCAGTAACCCACGAAGCTTTCTTT. Amino acid sequence: CASSFRPPVTHEAFF.

This rearrangement joins TRBV11-3 to TRBJ2-1; perhaps TRBD2 as D (5 bases). The CDR3 is 15 amino acids. V lost 3 bases, J lost 0 bases, and 9 bases lay in between. Looked up from germline, CDR1 is SGHNT and CDR2 is YENEEA. CDR3 DNA: TGTGCCAGCAGCTTTAGCGCATCCTCCTACAATGAGCAGTTCTTC. Translated, it gives CASSFSASSYNEQFF.

The rearrangement uses TRBV18 and TRBJ1-2, with D possibly being TRBD1 (5 bases). Germline CDR1 KGHSH, CDR2 LQKENI. V was cut by 4 bases and J by 6 bases, with 15 bases left in between. There are 14 residues in the CDR3. Here the CDR3 DNA reads TGTGCCAGCTCACGGGAGGGGAGCGGCGATGGCTACACCTTC. It translates to CASSREGSGDGYTF.

The chain combines TRBV5-1 with TRBJ1-5; 7 bases match TRBD1. CDR3 length: 17 amino acids. Germline V CDR1 and CDR2: SGHRS, YFSETQ. The ends lost 4 bases at V and 2 bases at J; junction bases unmatched: 12. CDR3 loop: CASSPSPTGEGNQPQHF. In DNA, the CDR3 is TGCGCCAGCAGCCCATCCCCCACAGGGGAGGGCAATCAGCCCCAGCATTTT.

This chain uses TRBV7-6 with TRBJ1-2; D is uncertain. Germline lookup yields CDR1 SGHVS and CDR2 FNYEAQ. The V end was cut by 5 bases, the J end by 0 bases, with 13 bases between. The CDR3 runs to 15 residues. As DNA, the CDR3 is TGTGCCAGCAGCCTGACGCCACGACCTAACTATGGCTACACCTTC. This gives the protein CASSLTPRPNYGYTF.

The rearrangement joins TRBV6-1 to TRBJ2-1, with D hard to call. The V gene's germline CDR1 is MNHNS and CDR2 SASEGT. V gave up 2 bases and J gave up 2 bases, with 10 bases separating them. This CDR3 region has 15 residues. CDR3 protein: CASSEQSRTYNEQFF. The CDR3 DNA is TGTGCCAGCAGTGAACAATCCCGAACCTACAATGAGCAGTTCTTC.

The chain joins TRBV11-2 to TRBJ1-1; no clear D gene. Germline assignment: CDR1 SGHAT and CDR2 FQNNGV. There are 16 residues in the CDR3. V was clipped by 2 bases and J by 6 bases, with 19 bases between them. CDR3 in DNA: TGTGCCAGCAGCTTATGGGTTACGAGGATTGACCCTGAAGCTTTCTTT. Translated, it gives CASSLWVTRIDPEAFF.

V is TRBV10-3 and J is TRBJ2-7; no clear D gene. The CDR3 runs to 14 residues. Between the trimmed V and J ends, which lost 3 bases and 3 bases, there was a span of 12 bases. Germline values: CDR1 ENHRY, CDR2 SYGVKD. This chain's CDR3 is CAISELDGHYEQYF. The CDR3 nucleotides are TGTGCCATCAGTGAATTAGATGGCCACTACGAGCAGTACTTC.